What follows are 2 T cell receptor beta chains derived from one specimen sequenced in a study of OX40 agonist ivuxolimab in advanced cancers. Here immunoSEQ multiplex PCR was the method, and the copy in TCRdb shows in-frame clones only, minus some. The table lists a few thousand clones, roughly 72% of them singletons. Source: CD4+ or CD8+ T cells sorted from blood, taken in a trial of the OX40 agonist ivuxolimab. The receptor set was obtained from an adult with an advanced solid tumor such as melanoma, head and neck, liver or kidney cancer.

The V call is TRBV28, the J call TRBJ2-3; 12 bases match TRBD2. The trim removed 6 bases at V and 6 bases at J, leaving 16 bases unmatched. This CDR3 is 18 amino acids long. Germline values: CDR1 MDHEN, CDR2 SYDVKM. The CDR3 loop reads CASSPPPGLAGTRDTQYF. The CDR3 DNA follows: TGTGCCAGCAGCCCTCCTCCCGGACTAGCGGGGACGCGGGATACGCAGTATTTT.

The chain joins TRBV7-9 to TRBJ1-2, with TRBD1 identical over 9 bases. Trimming took 6 bases from V and 8 from J; bases not matched to a gene: 10. The CDR3 sequence is 14 residues long. Germline CDR1 and CDR2: SEHNR and FQNEAQ (reference sequence). CDR3 loop: CASRQSGDRDGYTF. DNA of the CDR3: TGTGCCAGCAGACAATCCGGGGACAGGGACGGCTACACCTTC.